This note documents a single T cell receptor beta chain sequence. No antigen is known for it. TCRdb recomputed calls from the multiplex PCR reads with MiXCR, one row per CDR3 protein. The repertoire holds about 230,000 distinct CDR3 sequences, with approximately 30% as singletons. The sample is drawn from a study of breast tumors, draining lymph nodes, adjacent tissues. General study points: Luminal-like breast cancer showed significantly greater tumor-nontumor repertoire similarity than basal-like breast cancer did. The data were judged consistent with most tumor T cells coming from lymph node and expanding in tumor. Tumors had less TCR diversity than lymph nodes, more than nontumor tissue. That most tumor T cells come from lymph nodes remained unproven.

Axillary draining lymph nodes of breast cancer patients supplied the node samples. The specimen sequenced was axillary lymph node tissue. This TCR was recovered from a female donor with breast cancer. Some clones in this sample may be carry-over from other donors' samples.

The CDR3 loop reads CASSQGRLSNQPQHF. For the CDR3, the DNA is TGTGCCAGCAGTCAAGGGCGGCTGAGCAATCAGCCCCAGCATTTT. The chain links TRBV6-1 to TRBJ1-5; D remains ambiguous. Germline lookup yields CDR1 MNHNS and CDR2 SASEGT. Trimming removed 5 bases at V and 1 base at J, with 12 bases between. The CDR3 spans 15 residues.